These 23 T cell receptor beta chains came from one sample sequenced in a study of cytomegalovirus exposure and HLA in healthy donors. The PCR employed 60 Vbeta primers together with 13 Jbeta primers. Profiled with immunoSEQ multiplex PCR; TCRdb holds only in-frame clones, not every one. Counted here are roughly 190,000 clones, about four fifths occurring once; the ten biggest clones make up 1.7%. The sequencing input was PBMCs. The receptors were gathered from a man aged 40-55 years in good health and CMV-seropositive.

The chain is built from TRBV2 and TRBJ1-5, with D perhaps TRBD1 (5 bases). The germline gives CDR1 SNHLY, CDR2 FYNNEI. The CDR3 covers 19 residues. The V end lost 6 bases, the J end lost 0 bases, and 24 bases lay between the germline ends. The CDR3 nucleotides are TGTGCCAGCAGCCCGACAAGGGGTTCCCCTACCATTAGCAATCAGCCCCAGCATTTT. It yields the protein CASSPTRGSPTISNQPQHF.

This chain uses TRBV28 with TRBJ1-1, with a possible D match to TRBD1 (6 bases). V shed 8 bases and J shed 2 bases, with 9 bases lying between them. This CDR3 comprises 12 residues. Looked up from germline, CDR1 is MDHEN and CDR2 is SYDVKM. The CDR3 nucleotides read TGTGCCAGCTCGGGACAAAACACTGAAGCTTTCTTT. Translating it yields CASSGQNTEAFF.

This chain links TRBV10-3 with TRBJ2-1; 10 bases fit TRBD2. Per germline, CDR1 ENHRY and CDR2 SYGVKD. V gave up 11 bases and J gave up 7 bases; unmatched junction bases: 14. The CDR3 covers 15 residues. Here the CDR3 reads CAVLRAGGERNEQFF. The CDR3 DNA sequence: TGTGCCGTCTTAAGAGCGGGAGGGGAGAGGAATGAGCAGTTCTTC.

In this sample, this clone turned up a few times. The chain links TRBV2 to TRBJ1-2, with 10 bases fitting TRBD1. J lost 2 bases, V lost 6 bases, and 3 bases had no gene match. Germline assignment: CDR1 SNHLY and CDR2 FYNNEI. This CDR3 is built from 14 residues. The CDR3 sequence is CASSLTGGNYGYTF. The CDR3 DNA reads TGTGCCAGCAGCCTGACAGGGGGCAACTATGGCTACACCTTC.

The chain employs TRBV6-5 and TRBJ2-1, with D perhaps TRBD1 (6 bases). The CDR3 runs 13 residues. Germline-derived CDR1 and CDR2 are MNHEY and SVGAGI. Deletions cut 6 bases from V and 4 bases from J, with 10 bases between. CDR3 DNA: TGTGCCAGCAGCACCGGACAGTACAATGAGCAGTTCTTC. Protein: CASSTGQYNEQFF.

The chain is built from TRBV7-9 and TRBJ2-1; 7 bases fit TRBD2. V lost 5 bases to trimming and J lost 9 bases; unmatched junction nucleotides: 22. The CDR3 loop spans 18 amino acids. The V gene's germline CDR1 is SEHNR and CDR2 FQNEAQ (reference sequence). The CDR3 here is CASSISLPLGGSYVEQFF. The CDR3 region has the DNA TGTGCCAGCAGCATTTCCCTCCCCCTGGGCGGGAGCTACGTTGAGCAGTTCTTC. The variable domain in full, completed from reference TRBV7-9 and TRBJ2-1, reads DTGVSQNPRHKITKRGQNVTFRCDPISEHNRLYWYRQTLGQGPEFLTYFQNEAQLEKSRLLSDRFSAERPKGSFSTLEIQRTEQGDSAMYLCASSISLPLGGSYVEQFFGPGTRLTVL.

The chain combines TRBV5-1 with TRBJ1-5; D possibly corresponds to TRBD1 (5 bases). Per the germline V gene, CDR1 is SGHRS and CDR2 is YFSETQ. The CDR3 contains 15 residues. V lost 0 bases and J 7 bases, leaving 14 bases between the germline ends. CDR3 bases: TGCGCCAGCAGCTTGGGGCAGGGAGCGGGGCAGCCCCAGCATTTT. Amino acid sequence: CASSLGQGAGQPQHF.

The chain carries TRBV6-4 and TRBJ2-2, with 10 nucleotides matching TRBD1. CDR3 length equals 15 residues. Germline CDR1 is MRHNA and CDR2 is SNTAGT. J gave up 3 bases and V 2 bases, and 0 bases lay outside the gene matches. The CDR3: CASSDGTGDTGELFF. CDR3 in DNA: TGTGCCAGCAGTGACGGGACAGGGGACACCGGGGAGCTGTTTTTT.

The chain uses TRBV9 and TRBJ2-1, with TRBD1 matching over 7 bases. Germline CDR1 SGDLS, CDR2 YYNGEE. The trim removed 3 bases at V and 2 bases at J, leaving 17 bases unmatched. The CDR3 covers 19 residues. DNA of the CDR3: TGTGCCAGCAGCGAGGGAGCCCAGGACAGGTTTAAACCCTACAATGAGCAGTTCTTC. Amino acid sequence: CASSEGAQDRFKPYNEQFF.

V is TRBV19 and J is TRBJ2-7; possibly TRBD1 for D (6 bases). The CDR3 totals 15 residues. With 2 bases removed from V and 2 bases from J, the gap between germline ends came to 13 bases. The germline V gene encodes CDR1 LNHDA and CDR2 SQIVND (reference sequence). This CDR3 reads CASSIFPTGTYEQYF. Written as DNA, the CDR3 is TGTGCCAGTAGTATATTTCCGACAGGAACCTACGAGCAGTACTTC.

The genes are TRBV7-2 and TRBJ1-3, with D unresolved. V gave up 1 base and J gave up 0 bases, with 7 bases separating them. This CDR3 is built from 15 residues. The germline V gene encodes CDR1 SGHTA and CDR2 FQGNSA. CDR3 region: CASSLGGFSGNTIYF. CDR3 sequence (DNA): TGTGCCAGCAGCTTAGGCGGGTTCTCTGGAAACACCATATATTTT.

The CDR3 region has the DNA TGTGCCAGCAGCCCCGACCGAGGATACAATGAGCAGTTCTTC. It codes for CASSPDRGYNEQFF. The chain couples TRBV27 to TRBJ2-1; D gene unclear. V was clipped by 6 bases and J by 4 bases, with 13 bases between them. From germline, CDR1 is MNHEY and CDR2 SMNVEV (reference sequence). The CDR3 is made up of 14 amino acids.

This clone was counted only a few times. The chain carries TRBV6-5 and TRBJ2-2, with TRBD1 matching over 8 bases. V lost 6 bases and J lost 5; bases outside the gene matches: 8. The germline gives CDR1 MNHEY, CDR2 SVGAGI. This CDR3 contains 15 residues. CDR3 residues: CASSPQGVVTGELFF. The CDR3 DNA reads TGTGCCAGCAGCCCACAGGGGGTAGTGACCGGGGAGCTGTTTTTT.

V usage is TRBV2 and J usage is TRBJ1-1, with D unclear. The V and J ends lost 3 bases and 0 bases respectively, with 5 bases between them. This CDR3 has 13 residues. Looked up from germline, CDR1 is SNHLY and CDR2 is FYNNEI. The chain's CDR3 is CASSDMLNTEAFF. CDR3 bases: TGTGCCAGCAGTGACATGTTGAACACTGAAGCTTTCTTT.

J is TRBJ2-2 and V is TRBV18; 8 bases map to TRBD2. The CDR3 spans 14 residues. V shed 6 bases and J 4 bases; nucleotides not matched to a gene: 4. Germline CDR1 and CDR2: KGHSH and LQKENI. The CDR3 reads CASSREGVTGELFF. CDR3 nucleotides: TGTGCCAGCTCTCGGGAGGGCGTCACCGGGGAGCTGTTTTTT.

The J gene is TRBJ1-1, the V gene TRBV10-3; TRBD1 matches 10 bases. J was trimmed by 3 bases and V by 6 bases; bases with no gene match: 4. This CDR3 spans 14 amino acids. Germline V gene data show CDR1 as ENHRY and CDR2 as SYGVKD. The CDR3 DNA follows: TGTGCCATCAGATCGACAGGGGGCGACACTGAAGCTTTCTTT. It translates to CAIRSTGGDTEAFF.

The genes are TRBV4-3 and TRBJ1-6; no definite D call. The CDR3 runs to 15 residues. The V end lost 1 base, the J end lost 7 bases, and 11 bases lay between the germline ends. CDR1 LGHNA and CDR2 YSLEER come from the germline V gene. CDR3 DNA sequence: TGCGCCAGCAGCCAAGTCCCTCCGGGGAATTCACCCCTCCACTTT. This codes for CASSQVPPGNSPLHF.

The chain couples TRBV28 to TRBJ1-1; 7 nucleotides match TRBD1. The CDR3 is 15 amino acids. Trimming took 8 bases from V and 3 from J; bases not matched to a gene: 12. CDR1 is MDHEN and CDR2 is SYDVKM in the germline V gene. In nucleotides, the CDR3 is TGTGCCAGCTGGTCACCAGGGGGAAGTGACACTGAAGCTTTCTTT. Amino acid sequence: CASWSPGGSDTEAFF.

CDR3 protein: CASSFGLAGGLSYEQYF. The CDR3 coding sequence is TGCGCCAGCAGCTTCGGACTAGCGGGAGGCCTCTCCTACGAGCAGTACTTC. The J gene is TRBJ2-7, the V gene TRBV5-1; 14 bases are shared with TRBD2. The CDR3 length is 17 residues. Per germline, CDR1 SGHRS and CDR2 YFSETQ. Germline trimming cut 2 bases from V and 0 bases from J; bases unmatched to any gene: 4.

The chain joins TRBV11-2 to TRBJ2-7; D call uncertain. The germline gives CDR1 SGHAT, CDR2 FQNNGV. The CDR3 length is 13 residues. The V gene lost 1 base and the J gene lost 2 bases, with 6 bases spanning the gap. The CDR3 region is CASSLGLAYEQYF. CDR3 bases: TGTGCCAGCAGCTTAGGACTCGCCTACGAGCAGTACTTC.

The chain has TRBV6-5 and TRBJ1-6, with TRBD1 matching over 7 bases. This CDR3 has 14 amino acids. V was pared by 6 bases and J by 10 bases, with 9 bases of the junction left unmatched. The V gene's germline CDR1 is MNHEY and CDR2 SVGAGI. CDR3 nucleotide sequence: TGTGCCAGCAGCCCCCGGGACAGTCTCTCACCCCTCCACTTT. Encoded protein: CASSPRDSLSPLHF.

V usage is TRBV7-7 and J usage is TRBJ1-1; a weak D match, TRBD1 (5 bases). The CDR3 loop spans 13 amino acids. With 4 bases removed from V and 1 base from J, the gap between germline ends came to 7 bases. Germline V gives CDR1 SSHAT, CDR2 FNYEAQ (reference sequence). CDR3 residues: CASSSQENTEAFF. The CDR3 region has the DNA TGTGCCAGCAGCTCACAGGAGAACACTGAAGCTTTCTTT.

This clone was seen once. This chain uses TRBV5-4 with TRBJ2-2; D gene unclear. V lost 0 bases to trimming and J lost 4 bases, with 10 bases between them. In germline, CDR1 is SGHNT, CDR2 YYREEE (reference sequence). The CDR3 has 15 amino acids. CDR3 region: CASSLGPSGTGELFF. The CDR3 DNA reads TGTGCCAGCAGCTTGGGACCTTCGGGCACCGGGGAGCTGTTTTTT.